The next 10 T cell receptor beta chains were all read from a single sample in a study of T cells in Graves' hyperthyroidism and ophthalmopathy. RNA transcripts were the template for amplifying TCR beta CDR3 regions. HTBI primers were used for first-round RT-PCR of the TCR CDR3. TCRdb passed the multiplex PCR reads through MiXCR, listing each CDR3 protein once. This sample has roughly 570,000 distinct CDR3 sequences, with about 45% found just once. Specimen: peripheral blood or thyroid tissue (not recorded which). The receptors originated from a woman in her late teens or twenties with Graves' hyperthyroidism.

CDR3 residues: CASSLIGETDTQYF. The CDR3 DNA follows: TGTGCCAGCAGCTTAATTGGCGAGACGGATACGCAGTATTTT. This sequence joins TRBV7-3 and TRBJ2-3; D is unclear. This CDR3 is 14 amino acids long. Germline V gene sequence: CDR1 SGHTA, CDR2 FQGTGA. The germline V and J ends were trimmed by 1 base and 6 bases, with 11 bases remaining between them.

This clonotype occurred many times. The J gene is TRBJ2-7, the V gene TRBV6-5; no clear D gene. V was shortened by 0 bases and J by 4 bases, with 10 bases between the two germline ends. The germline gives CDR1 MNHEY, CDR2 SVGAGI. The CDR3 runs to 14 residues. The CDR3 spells CASSYSRGGYEQYF. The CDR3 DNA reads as TGTGCCAGCAGTTACTCGAGAGGCGGTTACGAGCAGTACTTC.

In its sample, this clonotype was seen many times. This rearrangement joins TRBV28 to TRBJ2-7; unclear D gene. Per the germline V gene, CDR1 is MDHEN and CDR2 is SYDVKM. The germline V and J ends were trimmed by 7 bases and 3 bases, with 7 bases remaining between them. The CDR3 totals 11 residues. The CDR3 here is CASTFGYEQYF. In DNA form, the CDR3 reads TGTGCCAGCACCTTCGGCTACGAGCAGTACTTC.

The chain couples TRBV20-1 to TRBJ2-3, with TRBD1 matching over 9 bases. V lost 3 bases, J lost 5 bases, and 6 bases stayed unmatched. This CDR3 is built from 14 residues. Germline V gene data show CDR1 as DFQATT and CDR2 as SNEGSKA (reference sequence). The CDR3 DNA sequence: TGCAGTGCTAGCGGGGACAGGGTTTTAGATACGCAGTATTTT. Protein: CSASGDRVLDTQYF.

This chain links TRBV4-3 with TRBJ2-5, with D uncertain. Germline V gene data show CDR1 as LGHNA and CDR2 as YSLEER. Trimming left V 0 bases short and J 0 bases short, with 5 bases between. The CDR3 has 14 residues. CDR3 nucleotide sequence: TGCGCCAGCAGCCAAGAGGCAGACCAAGAGACCCAGTACTTC. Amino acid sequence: CASSQEADQETQYF.

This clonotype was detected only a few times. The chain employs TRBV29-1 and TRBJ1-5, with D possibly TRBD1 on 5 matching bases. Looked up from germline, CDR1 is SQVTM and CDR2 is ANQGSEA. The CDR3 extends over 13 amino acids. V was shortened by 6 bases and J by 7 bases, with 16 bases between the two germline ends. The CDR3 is CSVNDAGGQPQHF. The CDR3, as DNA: TGCAGCGTGAACGACGCCGGGGGGCAGCCCCAGCATTTT.

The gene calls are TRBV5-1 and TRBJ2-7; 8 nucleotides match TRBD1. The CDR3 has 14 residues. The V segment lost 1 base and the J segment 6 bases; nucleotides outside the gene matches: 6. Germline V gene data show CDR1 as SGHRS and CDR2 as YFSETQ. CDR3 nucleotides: TGCGCCAGCAGCTTGCAGGGACAGGCCACCGAGCAGTACTTC. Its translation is CASSLQGQATEQYF.

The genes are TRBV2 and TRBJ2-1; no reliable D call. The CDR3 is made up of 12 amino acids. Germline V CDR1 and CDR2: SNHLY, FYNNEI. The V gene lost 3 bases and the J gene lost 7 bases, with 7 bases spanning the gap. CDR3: CASSDGVNEQFF. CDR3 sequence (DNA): TGTGCCAGCAGTGATGGGGTAAATGAGCAGTTCTTC. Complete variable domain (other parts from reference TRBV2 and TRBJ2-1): EPEVTQTPSHQVTQMGQEVILRCVPISNHLYFYWYRQILGQKVEFLVSFYNNEISEKSEIFDDQFSVERPDGSNFTLKIRSTKLEDSAMYFCASSDGVNEQFFGPGTRLTVL.

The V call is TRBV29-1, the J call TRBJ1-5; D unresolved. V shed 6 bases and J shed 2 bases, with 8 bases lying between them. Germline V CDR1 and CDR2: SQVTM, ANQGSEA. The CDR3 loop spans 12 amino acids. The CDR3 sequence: CSVKAGNQPQHF. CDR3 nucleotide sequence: TGCAGCGTGAAGGCAGGCAATCAGCCCCAGCATTTT.

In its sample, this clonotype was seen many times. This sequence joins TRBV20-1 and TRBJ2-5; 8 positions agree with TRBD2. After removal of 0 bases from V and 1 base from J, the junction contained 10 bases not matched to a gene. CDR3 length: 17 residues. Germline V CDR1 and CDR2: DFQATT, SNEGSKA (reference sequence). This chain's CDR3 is CSARDWTKTSGQETQYF. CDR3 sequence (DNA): TGCAGTGCTAGAGATTGGACTAAAACTAGCGGCCAAGAGACCCAGTACTTC.